This T cell receptor beta chain appears in the sequencing data of a study of blood T cell repertoires in COVID-19 (dated by TCRdb to the early 2020s). With respect to the entire study: Collaborator samples came from the United States, Italy and Spain and covered acute and convalescent phases of COVID-19. The repertoires were released in a freely available public database meant as a resource for research on the immune response to SARS-CoV-2. The dataset comprised deeply sampled blood TCRbeta repertoires from subjects exposed to, actively infected with, or recovered from COVID-19. Sample metadata almost always included a de-identified subject ID, COVID-19 status, age in years and sex. HLA class I and class II types, where available, came from metadata supplied by the sample provider rather than from assay-based typing. The material from the prospective study consisted of cDNA or gDNA derived from T cells, B-cell-depleted T cells, or PBMCs. Samples were obtained from the ongoing ImmuneRACE study (first 160 participants) and from 1,254 subjects provided by 6 global collaborators.

A note on this clone: Its cognate antigen has yet to be identified. No base-level quality is on record; no much larger clone is a single base apart.

TCRbeta CDR3 regions were amplified from genomic DNA by means of the immunoSEQ Assay, a bias-controlled multiplex PCR. On the study's bioinformatics: The number of nucleated cells in each sample was estimated by amplification of reference gene primers within the assay. To quantify the absolute abundance of each unique TCRbeta CDR3 rearrangement, sequence reads were collapsed and filtered. Productive Simpson clonality was computed per sample as the square root of Simpson's diversity index over productive rearrangements. The table was pulled from immuneACCESS by TCRdb, which kept in-frame rearrangements only. Such tables lose some clones; where checked, under half of the loss comes from unresolved V genes, and the rest has no known cause. The V and J calls and the clone size are those of that table, but D and trimming were determined from the DNA. The sample records 95,000 to 110,000 clones, about nine tenths of which are singletons. The leading ten clones occupy 15% of the sample.

Whole blood was collected in K2EDTA tubes by collaborating institutions according to the institutions' own protocols. Collaborator samples were shipped for TCRbeta analysis as frozen whole blood, isolated PBMCs, or DNA extracted from either sample type. The germline V gene (reference sequence) specifies WNHNN as CDR1 and SYGVQD as CDR2. Compared with germline, V lacks 0 bases and J lacks 8 bases; bases without a gene match: 14. Reading from cysteine to phenylalanine, the CDR3 counts 17 amino acids. Left in the record is the CDR3 DNA by itself, 51 bases read in frame from the first base. General study outcomes and caveats: Clinical and demographic metadata were provided uncurated, with the amount varying by source and participant.

The sequence was collected from a man aged 50 or older with acute or convalescent COVID-19. The V gene is TRBV10-1 and the J gene is TRBJ1-1; TRBD1 fits 8 bases in the junction. Sequencing was performed on peripheral blood. The CDR3 here reads CASSESTLGQGRREAFF. The DNA is TGCGCCAGCAGTGAGTCGACCCTCGGACAGGGAAGGCGAGAAGCTTTCTTT.